Listed here are 26 T cell receptor beta chains from one sample, sequenced in a study of blood T cell repertoires in COVID-19. TCRdb's table, derived via immunoSEQ multiplex PCR, lists solely in-frame clones and lacks some. The table lists almost 95,000 clones, more than 65% of them singletons. The sample taken for sequencing was peripheral blood. The receptors derive from a man in his fifties or sixties with acute or convalescent COVID-19.

The chain has TRBV19 and TRBJ1-5, with 9 bases identical to TRBD1. The length of the CDR3 is 14 residues. J was trimmed by 9 bases and V by 6 bases; bases with no gene match: 9. CDR1 is LNHDA, CDR2 SQIVND, per germline (reference sequence). CDR3 loop: CASRGGQGPTPQHF. CDR3 sequence (DNA): TGTGCCAGTAGGGGGGGACAGGGCCCTACGCCCCAGCATTTT.

The V call is TRBV29-1, the J call TRBJ1-1; the D is unclear. Per the germline V gene, CDR1 is SQVTM and CDR2 is ANQGSEA. The V end lost 7 bases, the J end lost 7 bases, and 10 bases lay between the germline ends. CDR3 length: 10 residues. The CDR3 reads CSDLAGEAFF. In DNA form, the CDR3 reads TGCAGCGACCTGGCGGGTGAAGCTTTCTTT.

This sequence joins TRBV3-1 (or the pseudogene TRBV3-2) and TRBJ1-1; TRBD1 agrees at 8 bases. This CDR3 comprises 14 residues. Per the germline V gene, CDR1 is LGHDT and CDR2 is YNNKEL (reference sequence). V trimming: 2 bases; J trimming: 6 bases; junction bases outside the gene matches: 5. The CDR3 protein is CASSQPGGRAEAFF. The CDR3 DNA reads as TGTGCCAGCAGCCAACCAGGGGGCCGGGCTGAAGCTTTCTTT.

The J gene is TRBJ2-3, the V gene TRBV7-3, with D perhaps matching TRBD1 (5 bases). CDR1 is SGHTA and CDR2 is FQGTGA in the germline V gene. The ends were cut back, 2 bases at V and 0 bases at J, with 18 bases in the middle. The CDR3 consists of 18 residues. CDR3 region: CASSLDGPTVTSTDTQYF. The CDR3 region has the DNA TGTGCCAGCAGCTTAGACGGGCCGACAGTCACTAGCACAGATACGCAGTATTTT. The whole variable domain, remainder taken from reference TRBV7-3 and TRBJ2-3, is GAGVSQTPSNKVTEKGKYVELRCDPISGHTALYWYRQSLGQGPEFLIYFQGTGAADDSGLPNDRFFAVRPEGSVSTLKIQRTERGDSAVYLCASSLDGPTVTSTDTQYFGPGTRLTVL.

J is TRBJ1-5 and V is TRBV6-2 or TRBV6-3, with 7 bases lining up with TRBD1. CDR1 and CDR2 (germline): MNHEY, SVGEGT. This CDR3 has 15 amino acids. Trimming removed 4 bases from V and 5 bases from J; junction bases left unmatched: 8. In nucleotides, the CDR3 is TGTGCCAGCAGTTTCTTAGGGACAGAAGATCAGCCCCAGCATTTT. It is translated as CASSFLGTEDQPQHF.

This chain connects TRBV4-3 to TRBJ1-2; 10 bases fit TRBD1. This CDR3 region has 15 residues. Germline lookup yields CDR1 LGHNA and CDR2 YSLEER. The V segment lost 3 bases and the J segment 5 bases; nucleotides outside the gene matches: 6. CDR3 loop: CASSQGTGDLYGYTF. CDR3 in DNA: TGCGCCAGCAGCCAGGGGACAGGGGATCTTTATGGCTACACCTTC.

This chain links TRBV5-4 with TRBJ2-1; D is unresolved. The CDR3 contains 12 residues. Germline V lookup: CDR1 SGHNT, CDR2 YYREEE (reference sequence). With 4 bases removed from V and 7 bases from J, the gap between germline ends came to 9 bases. CDR3 sequence (DNA): TGTGCCAGCAGCCCCCGCCGGAATGAGCAGTTCTTC. The encoded protein is CASSPRRNEQFF.

The chain carries TRBV27 and TRBJ2-1; D gene unclear. The V and J ends lost 8 bases and 2 bases respectively, with 13 bases between them. The germline V gene encodes CDR1 MNHEY and CDR2 SMNVEV (reference sequence). The CDR3 is 14 amino acids. For the CDR3, the DNA is TGTGCCAGCGTCCGAGGTGGAACCTACAATGAGCAGTTCTTC. This translates into CASVRGGTYNEQFF.

Only a few counts were recorded for this clone. CDR3 residues: CASEGAGSKAEAFF. DNA of the CDR3: TGTGCCAGCGAGGGGGCAGGCTCCAAGGCTGAAGCTTTCTTT. The V call is TRBV12-1, the J call TRBJ1-1; the listed D gene, TRBD1, was not tested against the DNA. TRBV12-1 represents a pseudogene. There are 14 residues in the CDR3.

The chain is built from TRBV15 and TRBJ2-1; D uncertain. Germline V CDR1 and CDR2: LNHNV, YYDKDF (reference sequence). The CDR3 sequence is 14 residues long. V lost 0 bases and J lost 9, with 12 bases in between. CDR3 sequence: CATSRELGSPEQFF. The DNA of the CDR3 is TGTGCCACCAGCAGAGAATTGGGCTCGCCTGAGCAGTTCTTC.

J is TRBJ2-1 and V is TRBV6-5, with unresolved D. The germline V gene has CDR1 MNHEY and CDR2 SVGAGI. Trimming cost V 3 bases and J 0 bases, with 9 bases left between them. This CDR3 has 15 residues. The CDR3 region has the DNA TGTGCCAGCAGTTATCAGGTCGCCTCCTACAATGAGCAGTTCTTC. It yields the protein CASSYQVASYNEQFF.

This chain connects TRBV5-6 to TRBJ1-3, with D hard to call. Trimming stripped 1 base from V and 3 bases from J, with 8 bases between. The CDR3 contains 14 residues. Germline CDR1 SGHDT, CDR2 YYEEEE. The CDR3 protein is CASSLPGNGNTIYF. In DNA form, the CDR3 reads TGTGCCAGCAGCTTGCCCGGGAATGGAAACACCATATATTTT. Drawing the rest from reference TRBV5-6 and TRBJ1-3, the complete variable domain is DAGVTQSPTHLIKTRGQQVTLRCSPKSGHDTVSWYQQALGQGPQFIFQYYEEEERQRGNFPDRFSGHQFPNYSSELNVNALLLGDSALYLCASSLPGNGNTIYFGEGSWLTVV.

V gene TRBV13 combines with J gene TRBJ2-7, with D possibly being TRBD1 (6 bases). Germline V CDR1 and CDR2: PRHDT, FYEKMQ (reference sequence). CDR3 size: 13 residues. Trimming took 5 bases from V and 3 from J, leaving 11 bases between them. The CDR3 nucleotides are TGTGCCAGCAGCCCGCGGACAGACTACGAGCAGTACTTC. This gives the protein CASSPRTDYEQYF.

This clone appeared once. This rearrangement joins TRBV6-5 to TRBJ1-1, with a tentative D call TRBD1 (5 bases). The CDR3 extends over 15 amino acids. V was trimmed by 4 bases and J by 4 bases, leaving 16 bases between them. Germline CDR1 is MNHEY and CDR2 is SVGAGI. The CDR3 spells CASSSSPGKTTEAFF. The CDR3 DNA follows: TGTGCCAGCAGTTCCTCCCCAGGGAAGACCACTGAAGCTTTCTTT.

The chain employs TRBV28 and TRBJ1-1; possibly TRBD1 for D (5 bases). CDR3 size: 15 residues. V shed 5 bases and J shed 11 bases, with 24 bases lying between them. The V gene's germline CDR1 is MDHEN and CDR2 SYDVKM. The CDR3 sequence: CASSPAGTFLKAAFF. The CDR3, as DNA: TGTGCCAGCAGTCCCGCCGGGACTTTTTTAAAGGCGGCTTTCTTT.

The rearrangement links TRBV5-1 to TRBJ1-2; 7 bases map to TRBD1. Trimming at V came to 3 bases and at J to 6 bases, leaving 8 bases not matched to a gene. Germline-derived CDR1 and CDR2 are SGHRS and YFSETQ. CDR3 size: 14 residues. CDR3 sequence reads: CASSSMDRPDGYTF. CDR3 coding DNA: TGCGCCAGCAGCTCGATGGACAGGCCTGATGGCTACACCTTC.

This clone was picked up a small number of times. The V gene is TRBV19, the J gene TRBJ2-1; D gene unclear. CDR3 length equals 11 residues. Looked up from germline, CDR1 is LNHDA and CDR2 is SQIVND (reference sequence). V was pared by 4 bases and J by 9 bases, with 7 bases between. The CDR3 nucleotides are TGTGCCAGTAGTACACGGGTTGAGCAGTTCTTC. This codes for CASSTRVEQFF.

The V call is TRBV10-3, the J call TRBJ1-4; TRBD1 is a possible D gene (5 bases). Germline V CDR1 and CDR2: ENHRY, SYGVKD. The CDR3 contains 15 residues. V was clipped by 6 bases and J by 10 bases, with 21 bases between them. The CDR3 nucleotides read TGTGCCATCAGAAATCCGGGACTGGAGATGGGAAAACTGTTTTTT. It encodes CAIRNPGLEMGKLFF.

The CDR3 reads CASSVEGYGYTF. Written as DNA, the CDR3 is TGTGCCAGCAGCGTAGAGGGGTATGGCTACACCTTC. The chain has TRBV9 and TRBJ1-2; TRBD1 might be the D (5 bases). The V gene's germline CDR1 is SGDLS and CDR2 YYNGEE. Between the trimmed V and J ends, which lost 0 bases and 5 bases, there was a span of 5 bases. The CDR3 is made up of 12 amino acids. The whole variable domain, remainder taken from reference TRBV9 and TRBJ1-2, is DSGVTQTPKHLITATGQRVTLRCSPRSGDLSVYWYQQSLDQGLQFLIQYYNGEERAKGNILERFSAQQFPDLHSELNLSSLELGDSALYFCASSVEGYGYTFGSGTRLTVV.

The chain recombines TRBV29-1 with TRBJ1-1; D might be TRBD1 (6 bases). V dropped 5 bases and J dropped 1 base, with 11 bases sitting between them. This CDR3 has 13 residues. Germline assignment: CDR1 SQVTM and CDR2 ANQGSEA. CDR3 loop: CSVTGTPNTEAFF. CDR3 coding DNA: TGCAGCGTTACCGGGACACCGAACACTGAAGCTTTCTTT.

V is TRBV30 and J is TRBJ1-1; no clear D gene. This CDR3 comprises 13 residues. Germline CDR1 reads GTSNPN; CDR2 reads SVGIG (reference sequence). With 3 bases removed from V and 0 bases from J, the gap between germline ends came to 8 bases. The CDR3 sequence is CAWRSGLNTEAFF. The CDR3 nucleotides read TGTGCCTGGAGGAGCGGGTTGAACACTGAAGCTTTCTTT.

This clone was seen a handful of times. The gene calls are TRBV6-1 and TRBJ1-3; TRBD1 might be the D (6 bases). Germline CDR1 and CDR2: MNHNS and SASEGT. This CDR3 has 15 residues. Trimming removed 2 bases from V and 5 bases from J, with 13 bases in between. The CDR3 DNA reads TGTGCCAGCAGTGAAAAGGGGACATTCAGAAACACCATATATTTT. It codes for CASSEKGTFRNTIYF.

The V and J genes are TRBV19 and TRBJ2-4, with TRBD1 matching 7 bases. The V and J ends lost 5 bases and 0 bases, in that order; junction bases with no gene match: 4. Per the germline V gene, CDR1 is LNHDA and CDR2 is SQIVND (reference sequence). This CDR3 has 15 residues. CDR3 bases: TGTGCCAGTAGTGGTGACAGGGTAGCCAAAAACATTCAGTACTTC. It translates to CASSGDRVAKNIQYF.

The chain carries TRBV9 and TRBJ1-1; D gene uncertain. Per the germline V gene, CDR1 is SGDLS and CDR2 is YYNGEE. Trimming removed 0 bases from V and 8 bases from J, with 11 bases in between. CDR3 length: 13 amino acids. The CDR3 DNA sequence: TGTGCCAGCAGCGTAGAAGGGAGATCCGAAGCTTTCTTT. Translated: CASSVEGRSEAFF. The full variable domain, its missing parts supplied by reference TRBV9 and TRBJ1-1, is DSGVTQTPKHLITATGQRVTLRCSPRSGDLSVYWYQQSLDQGLQFLIQYYNGEERAKGNILERFSAQQFPDLHSELNLSSLELGDSALYFCASSVEGRSEAFFGQGTRLTVV.

The chain joins TRBV24-1 to TRBJ2-2, with TRBD1 matching 11 bases. The germline gives CDR1 KGHDR, CDR2 SFDVKD. The CDR3 length is 16 residues. The V gene end was trimmed by 3 bases and the J gene end by 5 bases; junction bases not matched to a gene: 4. As DNA, the CDR3 is TGTGCCACCAGTGATCCGGACAGGGGGCAAACCGGGGAGCTGTTTTTT. Translated, it gives CATSDPDRGQTGELFF.

The chain couples TRBV9 to TRBJ1-1; a weak D match, TRBD1 (6 bases). V was cut by 7 bases and J by 0 bases, with 13 bases left in between. CDR3 length equals 14 residues. CDR1 is SGDLS, CDR2 YYNGEE, per germline. CDR3 nucleotides: TGTGCCAGCGGACCCGGGACACTGAACACTGAAGCTTTCTTT. Encoded protein: CASGPGTLNTEAFF.